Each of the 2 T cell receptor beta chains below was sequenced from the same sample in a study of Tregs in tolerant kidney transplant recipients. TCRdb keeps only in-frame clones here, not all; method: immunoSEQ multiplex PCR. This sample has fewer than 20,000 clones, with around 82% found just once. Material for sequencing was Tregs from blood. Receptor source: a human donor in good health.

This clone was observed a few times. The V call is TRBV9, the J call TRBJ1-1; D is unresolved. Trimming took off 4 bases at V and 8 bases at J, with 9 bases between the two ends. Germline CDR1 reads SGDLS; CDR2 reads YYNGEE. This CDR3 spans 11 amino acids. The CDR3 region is CASSPQREAFF. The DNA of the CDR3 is TGTGCCAGCAGCCCCCAGAGGGAAGCTTTCTTT.

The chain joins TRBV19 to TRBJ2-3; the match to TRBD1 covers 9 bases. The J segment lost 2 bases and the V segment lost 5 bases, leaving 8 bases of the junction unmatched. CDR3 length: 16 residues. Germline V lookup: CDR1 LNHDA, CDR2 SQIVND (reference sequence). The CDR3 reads CASSLRDRDYTDTQYF. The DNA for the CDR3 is TGTGCCAGTAGTCTCCGGGACAGGGATTACACAGATACGCAGTATTTT.